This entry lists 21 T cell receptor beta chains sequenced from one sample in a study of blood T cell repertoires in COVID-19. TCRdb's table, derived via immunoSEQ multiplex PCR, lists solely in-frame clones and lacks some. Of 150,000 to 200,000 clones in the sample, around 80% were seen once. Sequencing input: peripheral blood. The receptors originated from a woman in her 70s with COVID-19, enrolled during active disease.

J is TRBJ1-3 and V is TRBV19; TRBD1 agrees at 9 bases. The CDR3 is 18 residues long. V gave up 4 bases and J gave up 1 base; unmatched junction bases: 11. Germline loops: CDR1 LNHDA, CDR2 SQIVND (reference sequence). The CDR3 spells CASSKSPGQGVSGNTIYF. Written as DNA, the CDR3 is TGTGCCAGTAGTAAAAGCCCGGGACAGGGAGTTTCTGGAAACACCATATATTTT.

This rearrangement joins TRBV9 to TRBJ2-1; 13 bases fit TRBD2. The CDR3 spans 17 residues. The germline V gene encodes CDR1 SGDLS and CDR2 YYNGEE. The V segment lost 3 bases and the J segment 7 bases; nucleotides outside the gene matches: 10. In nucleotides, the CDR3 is TGTGCCAGCAGCGGCCCACTAGCGGGGGGGCCAAGAAATGAGCAGTTCTTC. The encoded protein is CASSGPLAGGPRNEQFF. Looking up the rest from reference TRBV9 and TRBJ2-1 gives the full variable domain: DSGVTQTPKHLITATGQRVTLRCSPRSGDLSVYWYQQSLDQGLQFLIQYYNGEERAKGNILERFSAQQFPDLHSELNLSSLELGDSALYFCASSGPLAGGPRNEQFFGPGTRLTVL.

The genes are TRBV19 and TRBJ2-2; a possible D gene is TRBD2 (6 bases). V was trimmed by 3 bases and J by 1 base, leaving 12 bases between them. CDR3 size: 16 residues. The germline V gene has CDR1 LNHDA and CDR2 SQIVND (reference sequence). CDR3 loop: CASSMAAGLNTGELFF. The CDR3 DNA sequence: TGTGCCAGTAGTATGGCGGCGGGGCTGAACACCGGGGAGCTGTTTTTT. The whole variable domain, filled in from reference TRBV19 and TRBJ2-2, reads DGGITQSPKYLFRKEGQNVTLSCEQNLNHDAMYWYRQDPGQGLRLIYYSQIVNDFQKGDIAEGYSVSREKKESFPLTVTSAQKNPTAFYLCASSMAAGLNTGELFFGEGSRLTVL.

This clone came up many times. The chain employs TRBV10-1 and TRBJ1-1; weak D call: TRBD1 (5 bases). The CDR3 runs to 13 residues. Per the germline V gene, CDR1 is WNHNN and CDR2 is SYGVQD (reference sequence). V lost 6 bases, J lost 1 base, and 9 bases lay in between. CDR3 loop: CASRARENTEAFF. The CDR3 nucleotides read TGCGCCAGCAGGGCCAGGGAGAACACTGAAGCTTTCTTT.

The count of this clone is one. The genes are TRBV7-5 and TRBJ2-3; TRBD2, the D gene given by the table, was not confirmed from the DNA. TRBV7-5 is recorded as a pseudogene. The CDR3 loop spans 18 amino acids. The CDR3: CARSPQTSGREGTDTQYF. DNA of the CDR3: TGTGCCAGAAGCCCTCAGACTAGCGGGAGGGAGGGAACAGATACGCAGTATTTT.

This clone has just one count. This chain's CDR3 is CASRHGGGYTF. The CDR3 coding sequence is TGTGCCAGCAGACATGGAGGTGGCTACACCTTC. The chain carries TRBV28 and TRBJ1-2; unclear D gene. CDR3 length: 11 amino acids. Per the germline V gene, CDR1 is MDHEN and CDR2 is SYDVKM. Trimming removed 6 bases at V and 7 bases at J, with 9 bases between.

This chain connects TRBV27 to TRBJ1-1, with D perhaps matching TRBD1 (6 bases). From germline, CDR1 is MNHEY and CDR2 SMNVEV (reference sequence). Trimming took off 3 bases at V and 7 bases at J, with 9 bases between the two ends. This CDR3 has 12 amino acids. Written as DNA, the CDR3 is TGTGCCAGCAGTTTTTCCAGGGGTGAAGCTTTCTTT. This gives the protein CASSFSRGEAFF.

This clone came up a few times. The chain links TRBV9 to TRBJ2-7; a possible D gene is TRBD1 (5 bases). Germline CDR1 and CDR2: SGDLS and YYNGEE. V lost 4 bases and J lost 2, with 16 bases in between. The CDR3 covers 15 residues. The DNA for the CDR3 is TGTGCCAGCAGCTTCCGTAACAGGCCTACCTACGAGCAGTACGTC. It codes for CASSFRNRPTYEQYV.

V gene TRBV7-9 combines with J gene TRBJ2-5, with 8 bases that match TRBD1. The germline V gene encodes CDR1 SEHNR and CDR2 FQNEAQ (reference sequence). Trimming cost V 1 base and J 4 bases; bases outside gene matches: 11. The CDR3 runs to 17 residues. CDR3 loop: CASSLGVGQGAAETQYF. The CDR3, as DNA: TGTGCCAGCAGCTTAGGGGTGGGGCAGGGGGCGGCAGAGACCCAGTACTTC.

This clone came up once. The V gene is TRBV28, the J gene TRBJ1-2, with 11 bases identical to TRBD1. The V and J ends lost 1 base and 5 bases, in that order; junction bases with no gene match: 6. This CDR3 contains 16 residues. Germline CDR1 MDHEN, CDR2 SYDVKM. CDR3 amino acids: CASSLLGDRGSYGYTF. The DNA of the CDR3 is TGTGCCAGCAGTTTATTAGGGGACAGGGGGTCTTATGGCTACACCTTC.

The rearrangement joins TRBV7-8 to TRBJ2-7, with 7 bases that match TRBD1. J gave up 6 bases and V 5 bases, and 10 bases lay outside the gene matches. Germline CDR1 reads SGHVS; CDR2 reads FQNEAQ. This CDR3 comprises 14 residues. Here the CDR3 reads CASSPQRGLGEQYF. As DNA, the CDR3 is TGTGCCAGCAGCCCACAGAGGGGGCTGGGCGAGCAGTACTTC.

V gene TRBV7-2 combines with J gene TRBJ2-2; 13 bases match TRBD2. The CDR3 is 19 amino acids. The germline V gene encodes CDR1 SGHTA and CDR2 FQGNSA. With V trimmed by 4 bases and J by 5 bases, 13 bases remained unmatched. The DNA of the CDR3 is TGTGCCAGCAGCTCCCGGAGGACTAGCGGGAGAAAGGGAACCGGGGAGCTGTTTTTT. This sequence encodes CASSSRRTSGRKGTGELFF.

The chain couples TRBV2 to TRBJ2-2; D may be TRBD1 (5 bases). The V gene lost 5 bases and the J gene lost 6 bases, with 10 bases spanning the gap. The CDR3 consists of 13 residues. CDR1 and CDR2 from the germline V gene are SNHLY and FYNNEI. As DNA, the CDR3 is TGTGCCAGCAGTCCCAGGGTTCCCGGGGAGCTGTTTTTT. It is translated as CASSPRVPGELFF.

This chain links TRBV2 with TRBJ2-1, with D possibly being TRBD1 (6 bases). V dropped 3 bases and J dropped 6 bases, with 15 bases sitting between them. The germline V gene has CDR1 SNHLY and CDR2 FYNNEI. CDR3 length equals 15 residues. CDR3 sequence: CASSEQGIGTNEQFF. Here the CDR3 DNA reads TGTGCCAGCAGTGAGCAGGGGATTGGGACCAATGAGCAGTTCTTC.

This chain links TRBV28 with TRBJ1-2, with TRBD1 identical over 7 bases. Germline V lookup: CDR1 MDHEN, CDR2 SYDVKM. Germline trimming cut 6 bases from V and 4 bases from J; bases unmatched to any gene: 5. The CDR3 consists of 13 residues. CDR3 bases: TGTGCCAGCAGGACAGGGAGGACCTATGGCTACACCTTC. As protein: CASRTGRTYGYTF.

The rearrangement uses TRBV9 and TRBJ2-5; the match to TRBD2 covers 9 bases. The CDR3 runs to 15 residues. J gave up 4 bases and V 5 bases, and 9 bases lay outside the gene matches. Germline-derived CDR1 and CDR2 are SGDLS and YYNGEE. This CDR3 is CASRAGTSPRETQYF. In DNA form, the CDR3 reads TGTGCCAGCAGGGCCGGGACTAGCCCTCGAGAGACCCAGTACTTC. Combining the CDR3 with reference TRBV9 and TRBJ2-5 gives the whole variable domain DSGVTQTPKHLITATGQRVTLRCSPRSGDLSVYWYQQSLDQGLQFLIQYYNGEERAKGNILERFSAQQFPDLHSELNLSSLELGDSALYFCASRAGTSPRETQYFGPGTRLLVL.

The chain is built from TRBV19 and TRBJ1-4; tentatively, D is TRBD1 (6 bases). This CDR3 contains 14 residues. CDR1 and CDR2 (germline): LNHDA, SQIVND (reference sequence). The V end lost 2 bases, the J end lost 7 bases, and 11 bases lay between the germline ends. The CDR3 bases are TGTGCCAGTAGTATAACAGGGAGCGGTGAAAAACTGTTTTTT. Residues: CASSITGSGEKLFF.

The CDR3 region has the DNA TGTGCCAGCAGACAGGGGAGGCTGGAGACCCAGTACTTC. This encodes CASRQGRLETQYF. This chain links TRBV6-6 with TRBJ2-5, with a weak D call TRBD1 (7 bases). Germline lookup yields CDR1 MNHNY and CDR2 SVGAGI (reference sequence). The CDR3 is made up of 13 amino acids. V lost 6 bases, J lost 5 bases, and 13 bases lay in between.

The CDR3 region has the DNA TGTGCCAGCAGCTTAACAGGGCTCGGGACAACACCCCTCCACTTT. Encoded protein: CASSLTGLGTTPLHF. The chain links TRBV7-3 to TRBJ1-6; the D gene is possibly TRBD1 (6 bases). V was pared by 0 bases and J by 11 bases, with 14 bases between. CDR1 and CDR2 (germline): SGHTA, FQGTGA. This CDR3 region has 15 residues.

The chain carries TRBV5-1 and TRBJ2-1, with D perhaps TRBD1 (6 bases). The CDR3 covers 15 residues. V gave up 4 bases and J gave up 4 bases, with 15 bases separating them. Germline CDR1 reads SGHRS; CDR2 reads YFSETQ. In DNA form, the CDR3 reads TGCGCCAGCAGCCTGGGGGCCGACCAATACAATGAGCAGTTCTTC. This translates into CASSLGADQYNEQFF.

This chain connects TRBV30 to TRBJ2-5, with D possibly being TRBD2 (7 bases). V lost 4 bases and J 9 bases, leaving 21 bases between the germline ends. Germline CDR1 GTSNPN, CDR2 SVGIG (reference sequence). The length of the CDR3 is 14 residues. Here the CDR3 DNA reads TGTGCCTGGATTAACGGCGGGGGCCCCCGAGCCCAGTACTTC. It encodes CAWINGGGPRAQYF.